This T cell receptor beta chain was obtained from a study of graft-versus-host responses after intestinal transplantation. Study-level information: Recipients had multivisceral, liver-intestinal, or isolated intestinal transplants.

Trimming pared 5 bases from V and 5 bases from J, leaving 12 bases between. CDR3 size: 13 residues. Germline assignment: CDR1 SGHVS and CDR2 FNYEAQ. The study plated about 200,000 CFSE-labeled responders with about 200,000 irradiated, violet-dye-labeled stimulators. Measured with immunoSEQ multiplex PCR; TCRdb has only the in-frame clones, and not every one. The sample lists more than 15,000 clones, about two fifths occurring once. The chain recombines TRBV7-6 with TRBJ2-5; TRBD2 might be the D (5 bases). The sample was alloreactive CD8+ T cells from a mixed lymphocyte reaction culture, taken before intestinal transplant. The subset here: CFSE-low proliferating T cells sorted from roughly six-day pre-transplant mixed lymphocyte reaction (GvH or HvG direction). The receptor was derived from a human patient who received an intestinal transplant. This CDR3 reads CASSRGWAETQYF. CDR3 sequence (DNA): TGTGCCAGCAGCCGAGGGTGGGCTGAGACCCAGTACTTC.